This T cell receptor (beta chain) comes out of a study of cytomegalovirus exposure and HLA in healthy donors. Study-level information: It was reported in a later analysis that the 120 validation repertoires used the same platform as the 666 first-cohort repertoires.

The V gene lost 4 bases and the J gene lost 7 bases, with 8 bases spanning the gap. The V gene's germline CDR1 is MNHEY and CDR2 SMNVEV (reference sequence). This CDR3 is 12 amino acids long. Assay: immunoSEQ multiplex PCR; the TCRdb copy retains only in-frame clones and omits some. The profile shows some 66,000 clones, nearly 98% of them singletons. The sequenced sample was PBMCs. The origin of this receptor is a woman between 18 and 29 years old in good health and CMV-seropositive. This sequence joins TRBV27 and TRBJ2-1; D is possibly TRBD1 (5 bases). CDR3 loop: CASSSGANEQFF. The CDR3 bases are TGTGCCAGCAGTTCTGGGGCAAATGAGCAGTTCTTC.